This T cell receptor beta chain was sequenced in a study of cytomegalovirus exposure and HLA in healthy donors. This clone was counted between two and nine times. The antigen remains undetermined. Regarding the study as a whole: Clonal expansion, a later analysis showed, was greater in HLA-associated TCR beta chains than in equally common others. TCR beta V- and J-gene trimming was later associated with a missense DCLRE1C variant.

PCR primers comprised 60 Vbeta and 13 Jbeta primers. Here immunoSEQ multiplex PCR was the method, and the copy in TCRdb shows in-frame clones only, minus some. The data contain about 120,000 clones, 74% of them singletons. Whereas donors were nominally healthy upon sampling, unrecorded immune exposures were probable. CMV serostatus was not recorded for this donor. The CDR3 has 16 residues. The ends lost 6 bases at V and 4 bases at J; junction bases unmatched: 12. Germline V gives CDR1 SGHVS, CDR2 FNYEAQ. This sequence was found in a human donor in good health. This chain links TRBV7-6 with TRBJ2-1; 7 bases fit TRBD2. Sequencing was performed on PBMCs. In DNA form, the CDR3 reads TGTGCCAGCAGTTCGACTAGCCCTATAAGGTACAATGAGCAGTTCTTC. It is translated as CASSSTSPIRYNEQFF.